These 16 T cell receptor beta chains were all obtained from the same sample, sequenced in a study of T cells after posttransplantation cyclophosphamide. Sequencing used immunoSEQ multiplex PCR; TCRdb keeps in-frame clones, though not all of them. This sample carries roughly 41,000 clones, none of them present only once. Sequences were obtained from PBMCs. These receptors were taken from a man under 40 in good health and a related stem cell transplant donor.

A few counts support this clone. This chain links TRBV6-1 with TRBJ1-5; perhaps TRBD1 as D (5 bases). From germline, CDR1 is MNHNS and CDR2 SASEGT. V lost 8 bases and J lost 6, with 20 bases in between. The CDR3 runs to 15 residues. This CDR3 is CASFLGRGGGQPQHF. CDR3 nucleotides: TGTGCCAGCTTCCTGGGCCGCGGGGGGGGTCAGCCCCAGCATTTT.

This clone has ten or more counts. This chain connects TRBV9 to TRBJ1-1; 8 bases line up with TRBD1. CDR1 and CDR2 (germline): SGDLS, YYNGEE. There are 17 residues in the CDR3. J gave up 0 bases and V 3 bases, and 10 bases lay outside the gene matches. CDR3 sequence reads: CASSANTGGTMNTEAFF. The CDR3 nucleotides read TGTGCCAGCAGCGCAAACACAGGGGGTACGATGAACACTGAAGCTTTCTTT.

The sample holds many counts of this clone. The chain is built from TRBV7-8 and TRBJ1-2, with 8 positions matching TRBD1. The CDR3 has 15 amino acids. The trim removed 1 base at V and 4 bases at J, leaving 5 bases unmatched. Germline assignment: CDR1 SGHVS and CDR2 FQNEAQ. The CDR3 loop is CASSLVQGAGYGYTF. CDR3 DNA: TGTGCCAGCAGCTTAGTTCAGGGGGCTGGCTATGGCTACACCTTC.

Many counts were recorded for this clone. This chain connects TRBV2 to TRBJ2-2; 9 bases match TRBD2. Looked up from germline, CDR1 is SNHLY and CDR2 is FYNNEI. The CDR3 totals 16 residues. Germline trimming cut 2 bases from V and 6 bases from J; bases unmatched to any gene: 7. The CDR3: CASSEMGLAGAGELFF. The DNA of the CDR3 is TGTGCCAGCAGTGAAATGGGACTAGCCGGGGCCGGGGAGCTGTTTTTT.

This clone was detected a few times. The rearrangement links TRBV9 to TRBJ1-2, with D perhaps matching TRBD1 (5 bases). Trimming took off 3 bases at V and 9 bases at J, with 12 bases between the two ends. The CDR3 contains 12 residues. From germline, CDR1 is SGDLS and CDR2 YYNGEE. CDR3 protein: CASSDTGSSYTF. Here the CDR3 DNA reads TGTGCCAGCAGCGATACAGGTAGTAGCTACACCTTC.

This chain joins TRBV12-3 or TRBV12-4 and TRBJ1-2; weak D call: TRBD1 (5 bases). The V and J ends lost 3 bases and 5 bases respectively, with 19 bases between them. The CDR3 extends over 16 amino acids. CDR3 sequence: CASSLGGPTGVYGYTF. CDR3 coding DNA: TGTGCCAGCAGTTTGGGGGGTCCGACCGGGGTTTATGGCTACACCTTC.

In this sample, this clone turned up many times. The chain uses TRBV5-4 and TRBJ2-1; a weak D match, TRBD1 (5 bases). With 4 bases removed from V and 1 base from J, the gap between germline ends came to 15 bases. The CDR3 sequence is 16 residues long. Per germline, CDR1 SGHNT and CDR2 YYREEE (reference sequence). CDR3 DNA: TGTGCCAGCAGCGGCGACAGCTCTGCTTCCTACAATGAGCAGTTCTTC. Translated: CASSGDSSASYNEQFF.

This clone occurred many times. The chain combines TRBV7-2 with TRBJ2-3; 12 bases match TRBD2. With V trimmed by 3 bases and J by 4 bases, 8 bases remained unmatched. Germline values: CDR1 SGHTA, CDR2 FQGNSA. The CDR3 consists of 17 residues. DNA of the CDR3: TGTGCCAGCAGCTTCCCGACTAGCGGGGGCGGCGCAGATACGCAGTATTTT. This gives the protein CASSFPTSGGGADTQYF.

This clone was counted many times. The gene calls are TRBV6-5 and TRBJ2-7; 9 bases are shared with TRBD1. CDR1 is MNHEY, CDR2 SVGAGI, per germline. After removal of 4 bases from V and 0 bases from J, the junction contained 4 bases not matched to a gene. This CDR3 has 15 residues. The CDR3 DNA follows: TGTGCCAGCAGTTCCCCGGGACAGGGCTCCTACGAGCAGTACTTC. It is translated as CASSSPGQGSYEQYF.

This clone has a count of ten or more. The CDR3 reads CASSPDRGGNQPQHF. The CDR3 coding sequence is TGTGCCAGCAGCCCCGACAGGGGGGGCAATCAGCCCCAGCATTTT. The chain employs TRBV12-3 or TRBV12-4 and TRBJ1-5; 9 bases agree with TRBD1. J gave up 2 bases and V 6 bases, and 5 bases lay outside the gene matches. The CDR3 totals 15 residues.

The rearrangement uses TRBV5-6 and TRBJ2-4; 10 nucleotides line up with TRBD2. The CDR3 contains 19 residues. The V segment lost 1 base and the J segment 1 base; nucleotides outside the gene matches: 11. Germline-derived CDR1 and CDR2 are SGHDT and YYEEEE. For the CDR3, the DNA is TGTGCCAGCAGCTTGAGTGTCCTAGCGGGGGCGGGGGCCAAAAACATTCAGTACTTC. Its translation: CASSLSVLAGAGAKNIQYF.

In this sample, this clone turned up many times. This chain connects TRBV7-9 to TRBJ2-1; D gene unclear. The germline V and J ends were trimmed by 3 bases and 4 bases, with 7 bases remaining between them. CDR3 size: 13 residues. The germline V gene has CDR1 SEHNR and CDR2 FQNEAQ (reference sequence). CDR3 sequence reads: CASSFREYNEQFF. As DNA, the CDR3 is TGTGCCAGCAGCTTTAGAGAATACAATGAGCAGTTCTTC.

This clone was detected ten times or more. This chain uses TRBV11-2 with TRBJ1-5; D unresolved. The ends were cut back, 1 base at V and 1 base at J, with 11 bases in the middle. The CDR3 extends over 16 amino acids. CDR1 is SGHAT and CDR2 is FQNNGV in the germline V gene. Here the CDR3 DNA reads TGTGCCAGCAGCTTAGGATCCGGGGTAAGCAATCAGCCCCAGCATTTT. Its translation is CASSLGSGVSNQPQHF.

The table lists this clone with a few counts. The rearrangement uses TRBV18 and TRBJ2-7; no reliable D call. Germline lookup yields CDR1 KGHSH and CDR2 LQKENI. This CDR3 has 12 residues. V was trimmed by 4 bases and J by 5 bases, leaving 9 bases between them. The CDR3 nucleotides are TGTGCCAGCTCACGGAAGGGTGACGAGCAGTACTTC. Encoded protein: CASSRKGDEQYF.

This clone came up many times. The chain couples TRBV7-9 to TRBJ2-3; D may be TRBD2 (6 bases). The V gene lost 5 bases and the J gene lost 5 bases, with 8 bases spanning the gap. Germline CDR1 and CDR2: SEHNR and FQNEAQ (reference sequence). This CDR3 region has 12 residues. CDR3 DNA sequence: TGTGCCAGCAGCCATAGCGGAGATACGCAGTATTTT. Protein: CASSHSGDTQYF.

The table lists this clone with many counts. The chain links TRBV5-6 to TRBJ2-3; 9 nucleotides line up with TRBD2. Germline-derived CDR1 and CDR2 are SGHDT and YYEEEE. The junction had 8 bases not matched to a gene; V was cut back by 2 bases and J by 7 bases. The CDR3 runs 15 residues. The CDR3 DNA follows: TGTGCCAGCAGCTTACGCGGGGGGGCCGGGAATACGCAGTATTTT. Its translation is CASSLRGGAGNTQYF.